The clone carrying this T cell receptor beta chain was observed a handful of times. The sample belongs to a study of HIV-infected patients and healthy controls. The CDR3 is made up of 16 amino acids. Trimming took 0 bases from V and 5 from J; bases not matched to a gene: 6. CDR1 LGHNA and CDR2 YSLEER come from the germline V gene. TCRdb analysed the 5' RACE reads with MiXCR anew, one entry per CDR3 protein. The sample holds tens of thousands of distinct CDR3 sequences, 16% seen once. Specimen: CD4+ T cells from blood. This receptor was obtained from a human donor in good health. The J gene is TRBJ2-1, the V gene TRBV4-3; 8 bases are a match to TRBD1. The CDR3 loop is CASSQDAGGRNNEQFF. The CDR3 bases are TGCGCCAGCAGCCAAGATGCAGGGGGCAGGAACAATGAGCAGTTCTTC.